This T cell receptor (beta chain) was captured in a study of T cell responses to AZD1222 COVID-19 vaccine. The study, taken as a whole, reports: Repertoire sampling occurred only after the peak T cell response. The sample set comprised mostly white British donors with more females, and clonal diversity was possibly underestimated.

Only in-frame clones appear in the TCRdb table, and some are missing; sequencing was by immunoSEQ multiplex PCR. The sample consists of under 150,000 clones, 85% to 90% of them appearing once. As to this clone: The antigen is not known.

Germline V lookup: CDR1 LNHDA, CDR2 SQIVND (reference sequence). V lost 10 bases and J lost 4, with 13 bases in between. This CDR3 is 13 amino acids long. The chain is built from TRBV19 and TRBJ1-4; D perhaps matches TRBD1 (6 bases). Sequencing used peripheral blood, obtained 28 days after the second AZD1222 dose. This receptor was taken from an adult who received the AZD1222 COVID-19 vaccine. CDR3 sequence: CATRTDRNEKLFF. In DNA form, the CDR3 reads TGTGCCACCAGGACAGATCGTAATGAAAAACTGTTTTTT.